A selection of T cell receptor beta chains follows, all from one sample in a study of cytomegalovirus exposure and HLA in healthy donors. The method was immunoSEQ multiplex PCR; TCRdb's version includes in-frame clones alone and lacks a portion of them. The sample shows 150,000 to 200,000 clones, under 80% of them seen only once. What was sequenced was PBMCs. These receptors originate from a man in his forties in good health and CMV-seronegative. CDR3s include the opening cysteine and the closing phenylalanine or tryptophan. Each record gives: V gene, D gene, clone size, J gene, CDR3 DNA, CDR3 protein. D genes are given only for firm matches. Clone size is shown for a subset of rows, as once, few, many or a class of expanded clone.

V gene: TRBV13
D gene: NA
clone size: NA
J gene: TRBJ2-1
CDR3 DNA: TGTGCCAGCAGCTCTAGAAACAGGGACAATGAGCAGTTCTTC
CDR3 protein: CASSSRNRDNEQFF

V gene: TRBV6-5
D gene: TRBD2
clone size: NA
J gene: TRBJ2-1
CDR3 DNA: TGTGCCAGCACCTTGACTAGCGGGTACAATGAGCAGTTCTTC
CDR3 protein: CASTLTSGYNEQFF

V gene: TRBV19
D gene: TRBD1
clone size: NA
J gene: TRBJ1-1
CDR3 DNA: TGTGCCAGTAGTACAACACAGGGGTGGACTGAAGCTTTCTTT
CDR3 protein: CASSTTQGWTEAFF

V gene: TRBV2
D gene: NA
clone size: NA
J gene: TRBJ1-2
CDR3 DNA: TGTGCCAGCAGTCCCGGGGGTGGCTACACCTTC
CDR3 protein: CASSPGGGYTF

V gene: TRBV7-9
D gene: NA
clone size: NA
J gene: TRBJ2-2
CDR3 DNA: TGTTCCAGCAGCTTCACAACAGTAGGGGAGCTGTTTTTT
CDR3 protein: CSSSFTTVGELFF

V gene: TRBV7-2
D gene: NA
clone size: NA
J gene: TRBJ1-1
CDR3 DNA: TGTGCCAGCAGCTTACCGGGGATCCGGCGAGCTTTCTTT
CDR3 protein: CASSLPGIRRAFF

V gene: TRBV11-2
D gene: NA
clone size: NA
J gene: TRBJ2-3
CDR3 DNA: TGTGCCAGCAGCTTAGTGGATGCGGGAACATGCAGCACAGATACGCAGTATTTT
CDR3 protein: CASSLVDAGTCSTDTQYF

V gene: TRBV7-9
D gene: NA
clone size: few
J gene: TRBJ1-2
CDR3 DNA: TGTGCCAGCAGCTCGGTAGGGGTTAACTATGGCTACACCTTC
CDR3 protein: CASSSVGVNYGYTF

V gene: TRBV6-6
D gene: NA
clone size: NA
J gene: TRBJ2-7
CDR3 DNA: TGTGCCAGCAGCCCCGCCCTCCGCGCGGAGCAGTACTTC
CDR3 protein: CASSPALRAEQYF

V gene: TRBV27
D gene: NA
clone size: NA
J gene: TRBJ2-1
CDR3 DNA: TGTGCCAGCAAGCAGGGTAACTACTACAATGAGCAGTTCTTC
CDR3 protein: CASKQGNYYNEQFF

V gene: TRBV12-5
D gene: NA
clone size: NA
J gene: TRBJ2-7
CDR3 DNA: TGTGCTAGTGGTTCTTGGTCCGGTTCCTACGAGCAGTACTTC
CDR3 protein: CASGSWSGSYEQYF

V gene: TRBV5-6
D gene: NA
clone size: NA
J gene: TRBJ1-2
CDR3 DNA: TGTGCCAGCAGCTTGCAGGGCGATGGCTACACCTTC
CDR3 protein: CASSLQGDGYTF

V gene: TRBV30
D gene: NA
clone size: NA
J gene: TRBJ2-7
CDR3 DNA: TGTGCCTGGAGCGTTACCTACGAGCAGTACTTC
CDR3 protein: CAWSVTYEQYF

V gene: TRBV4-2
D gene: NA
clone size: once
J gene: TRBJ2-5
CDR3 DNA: TGTGCCAGCAGCTTAGCAGCGGAAGAGACCCAGTACTTC
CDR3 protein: CASSLAAEETQYF

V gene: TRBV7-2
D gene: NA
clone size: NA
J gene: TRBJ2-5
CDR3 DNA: TGTGCCAGCAGCTTAGAGTTCAGCCAAGAGACCCAGTACTTC
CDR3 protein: CASSLEFSQETQYF

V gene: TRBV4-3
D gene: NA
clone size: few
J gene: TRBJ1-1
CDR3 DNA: TGCGCCAGCAGCCAAGATCGGGAGAACACTGAAGCTTTCTTT
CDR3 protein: CASSQDRENTEAFF

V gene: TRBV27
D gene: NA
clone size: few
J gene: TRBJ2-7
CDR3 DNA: TGTGCCAGCAGTTTGGGCAGTACCTACGAGCAGTACTTC
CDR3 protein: CASSLGSTYEQYF

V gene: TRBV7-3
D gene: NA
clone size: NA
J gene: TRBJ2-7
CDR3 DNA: TGTGCCAGCAGCAAAGGGGATGCACACCTCGAGCAGTACTTC
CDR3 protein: CASSKGDAHLEQYF

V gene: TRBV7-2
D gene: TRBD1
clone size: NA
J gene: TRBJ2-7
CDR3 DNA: TGTGCCAGCAGGACAGGGGTTACCTACGAGCAGTACTTC
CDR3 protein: CASRTGVTYEQYF

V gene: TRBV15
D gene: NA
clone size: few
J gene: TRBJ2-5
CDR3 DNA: TGTGCCACCAGCAGAGGGGGACTTCGTCGGGGGTACCAAGAGACCCAGTACTTC
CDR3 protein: CATSRGGLRRGYQETQYF

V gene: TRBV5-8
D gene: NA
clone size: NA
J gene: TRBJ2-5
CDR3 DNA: TGTGCCAGCAGCACAGGACAGACGGGAGAGACCCAGTACTTC
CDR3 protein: CASSTGQTGETQYF

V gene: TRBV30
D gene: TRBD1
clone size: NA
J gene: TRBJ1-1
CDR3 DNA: TGTGCCTGGGCCGACAGGGGTGAAGCTTTCTTT
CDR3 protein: CAWADRGEAFF

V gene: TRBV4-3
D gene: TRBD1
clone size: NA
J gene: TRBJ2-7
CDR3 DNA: TGCGCCAGCAGCCAACAGGGGGCAGGGGCCTACGAGCAGTACTTC
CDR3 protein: CASSQQGAGAYEQYF

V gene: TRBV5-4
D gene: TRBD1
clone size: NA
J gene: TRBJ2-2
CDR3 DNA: TGTGCCAGCAGCCACTACAGGGGAAACACCGGGGAGCTGTTTTTT
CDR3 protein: CASSHYRGNTGELFF

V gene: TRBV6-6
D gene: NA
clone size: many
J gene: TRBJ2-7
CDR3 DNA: TGTGCCAGCAGACCCCCCGACAGTGAGCAGTACTTC
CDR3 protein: CASRPPDSEQYF

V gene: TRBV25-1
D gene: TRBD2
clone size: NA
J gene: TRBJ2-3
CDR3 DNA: TGTGCCAGCAAGGCTAGCGGGAGTTTTAATACGCAGTATTTT
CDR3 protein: CASKASGSFNTQYF

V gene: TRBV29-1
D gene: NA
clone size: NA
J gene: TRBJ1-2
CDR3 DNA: TGCAGCGTTGATTACGGGACAATAATAGGTGGCTACACCTTC
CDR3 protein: CSVDYGTIIGGYTF

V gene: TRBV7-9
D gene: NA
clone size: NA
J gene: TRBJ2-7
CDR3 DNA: TGTGCCAGCACCATAACAGGCGGAGGGACCTACGAGCAGTACTTC
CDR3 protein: CASTITGGGTYEQYF

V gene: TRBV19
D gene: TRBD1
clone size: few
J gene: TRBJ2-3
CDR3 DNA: TGTGCCAGTAGTGCAAGGACAGGGAGCACAGATACGCAGTATTTT
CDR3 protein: CASSARTGSTDTQYF

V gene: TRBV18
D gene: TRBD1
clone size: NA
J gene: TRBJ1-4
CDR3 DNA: TGTGCCAGCTCACCACAGACAGGGGACAATGAAAAACTGTTTTTT
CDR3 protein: CASSPQTGDNEKLFF

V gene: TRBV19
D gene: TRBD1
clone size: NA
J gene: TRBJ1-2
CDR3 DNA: TGTGCCAGTAGTGATTTGTCAAGACAGGGAACAGTCTACACCTTC
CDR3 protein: CASSDLSRQGTVYTF

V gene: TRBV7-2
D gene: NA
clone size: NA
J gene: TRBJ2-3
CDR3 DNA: TGTGCCAGCAGCCCTAATATCCGTGGGAGCGGGGATACGCAGTATTTT
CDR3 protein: CASSPNIRGSGDTQYF

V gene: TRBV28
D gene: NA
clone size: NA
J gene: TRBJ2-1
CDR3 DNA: TGTGCCAGCAGTCCCGCTGCGGGCTCCTACAATGAGCAGTTCTTC
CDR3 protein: CASSPAAGSYNEQFF

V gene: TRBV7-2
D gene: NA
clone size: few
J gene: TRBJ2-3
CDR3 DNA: TGTGCCAGCAGCTTGGATGCGGAAGATACGCAGTATTTT
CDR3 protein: CASSLDAEDTQYF

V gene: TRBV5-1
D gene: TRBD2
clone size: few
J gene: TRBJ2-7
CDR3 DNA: TGCGCCAGCAGCTTGGGGACTAGCGGGTCCTACGAGCAGTACTTC
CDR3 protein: CASSLGTSGSYEQYF

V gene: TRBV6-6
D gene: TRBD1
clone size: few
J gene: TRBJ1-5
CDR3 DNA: TGTGCCAGCAGAGGGACAGACAGCAATCAGCCCCAGCATTTT
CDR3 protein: CASRGTDSNQPQHF

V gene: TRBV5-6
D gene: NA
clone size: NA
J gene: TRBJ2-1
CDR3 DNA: TGTGCCAGCAGCTCCTCAGTGGATGAGCAGTTCTTC
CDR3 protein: CASSSSVDEQFF

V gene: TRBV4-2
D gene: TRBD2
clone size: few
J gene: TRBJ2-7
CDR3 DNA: TGTGCCAGCAGCCAAGCGGATAGCGGGAGTTACGAGCAGTACTTC
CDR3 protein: CASSQADSGSYEQYF

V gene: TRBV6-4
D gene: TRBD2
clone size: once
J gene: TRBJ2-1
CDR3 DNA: TGTGCCAGCAGTGACAATAGCGGGGGGACCTACAATGAGCAGTTCTTC
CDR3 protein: CASSDNSGGTYNEQFF

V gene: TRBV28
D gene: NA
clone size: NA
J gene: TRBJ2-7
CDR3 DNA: TGTGCCAGCAGAGATGGACAGAGGAGCTCCTACGAGCAGTACTTC
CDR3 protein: CASRDGQRSSYEQYF

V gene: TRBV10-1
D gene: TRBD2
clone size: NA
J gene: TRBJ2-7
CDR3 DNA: TGCGCCAGCAGTGGGCTAGCGGGGTCCTACGAGCAGTACTTC
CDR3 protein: CASSGLAGSYEQYF

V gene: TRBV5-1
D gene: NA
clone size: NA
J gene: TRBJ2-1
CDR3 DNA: TGCGCCAGCAGCTTGGAAGGGAGTCCCTCCTACAATGAGCAGTTCTTC
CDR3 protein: CASSLEGSPSYNEQFF

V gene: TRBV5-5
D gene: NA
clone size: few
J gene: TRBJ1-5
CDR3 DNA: TGTGCCAGCAGCTCTGACGCGTCGTCGGGTCAGCCCCAGCATTTT
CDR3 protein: CASSSDASSGQPQHF

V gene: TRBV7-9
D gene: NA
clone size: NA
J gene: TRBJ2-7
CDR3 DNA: TGTTCCAGCAGCTCTCAGGGACTGAGCTACGAGCAGTACTTC
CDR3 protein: CSSSSQGLSYEQYF

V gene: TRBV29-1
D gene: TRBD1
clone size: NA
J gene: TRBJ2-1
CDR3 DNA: TGCAGCGTGGCCCGGGACAGGGATTACAATGAGCAGTTCTTC
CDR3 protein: CSVARDRDYNEQFF

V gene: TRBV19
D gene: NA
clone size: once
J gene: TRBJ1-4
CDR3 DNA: TGTGCCAGTAGTATCATGGGGAGTCAGGAAAAACTGTTTTTT
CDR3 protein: CASSIMGSQEKLFF

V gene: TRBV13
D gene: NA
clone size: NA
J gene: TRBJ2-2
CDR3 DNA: TGTGCCAGCAGCTTAGATCAAGCGGGCACCGAGGAGCTGTTTTTT
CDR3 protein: CASSLDQAGTEELFF

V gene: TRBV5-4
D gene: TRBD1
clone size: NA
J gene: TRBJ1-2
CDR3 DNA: TGTGCCAGCAGCTCCGGCAGCGGACAGGGTTCTCGTGGCTACACCTTC
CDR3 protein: CASSSGSGQGSRGYTF

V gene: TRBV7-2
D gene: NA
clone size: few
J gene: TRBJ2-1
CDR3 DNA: TGTGCCAGCAGCTTACAGGCCATTTACAATGAGCAGTTCTTC
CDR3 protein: CASSLQAIYNEQFF

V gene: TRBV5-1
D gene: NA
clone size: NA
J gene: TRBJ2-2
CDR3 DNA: TGCGCCAGCAGCTTGGCGGAAAGGGGGAGCGGGGAGCTGTTTTTT
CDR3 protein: CASSLAERGSGELFF

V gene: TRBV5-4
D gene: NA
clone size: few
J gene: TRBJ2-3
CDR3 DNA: TGTGCCAGCAGCTTGGAGCGGCGGGATACGCAGTATTTT
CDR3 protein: CASSLERRDTQYF

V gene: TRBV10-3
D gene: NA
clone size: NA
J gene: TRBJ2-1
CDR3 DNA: TGTGCCACCACAGCTACCTCCTACAATGAGCAGTTCTTC
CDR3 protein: CATTATSYNEQFF

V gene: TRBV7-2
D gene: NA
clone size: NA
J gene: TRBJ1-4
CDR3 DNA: TGTGCCAGCAGCTCTGACTACTTTTTCGAAAAACTGTTTTTT
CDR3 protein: CASSSDYFFEKLFF

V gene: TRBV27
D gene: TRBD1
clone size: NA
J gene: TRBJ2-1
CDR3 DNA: TGTGCCAGCAGTTTGATACAGGGGTTTAACAATGAGCAGTTCTTC
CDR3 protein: CASSLIQGFNNEQFF

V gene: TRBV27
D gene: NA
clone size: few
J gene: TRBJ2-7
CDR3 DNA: TGTGCCAGCAGTTTAACCAGCTCCTACGAGCAGTACTTC
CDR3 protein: CASSLTSSYEQYF